What follows are 25 T cell receptor beta chains derived from one specimen sequenced in a study of vaccination effects on CD4 cells after COVID-19. Expansion of antigen-specific CD4+ T cells with viral peptide pools was carried out by the ViraFEST assay before sequencing. Once cultured for 10 days, the cells underwent separation to obtain CD4+ T cells. Each person got two doses of an mRNA SARS-CoV-2 vaccine, BNT162b2 or mRNA-1273. Their antigens remain unidentified. Produced via immunoSEQ multiplex PCR; TCRdb's table is partial and in-frame only. The sample lists around 14,000 clones, 72% occurring once. Source: CD4+ T cells from PBMCs cultured with SARS-CoV-2 spike peptides, taken after COVID-19 vaccination. These receptors all stem from a human donor who received a COVID-19 vaccine.

This clone is medium-sized by share. The chain carries TRBV14 and TRBJ1-2, with 7 bases lining up with TRBD1. Germline V gene lookup returns CDR1 SGHDN and CDR2 FVKESK. The CDR3 spans 15 residues. Germline trimming cut 5 bases from V and 4 bases from J; bases unmatched to any gene: 10. CDR3 coding DNA: TGTGCCAGCAGCTCGCGACAGGGCAATCCCTATGGCTACACCTTC. Protein sequence: CASSSRQGNPYGYTF.

J is TRBJ1-2 and V is TRBV5-6, with D perhaps matching TRBD1 (5 bases). The length of the CDR3 is 13 residues. Germline lookup yields CDR1 SGHDT and CDR2 YYEEEE. The V and J ends lost 0 bases and 7 bases respectively, with 10 bases between them. CDR3 bases: TGTGCCAGCAGCTTGGGTAGGGGAGGTGGCTACACCTTC. Protein product: CASSLGRGGGYTF.

V usage is TRBV25-1 and J usage is TRBJ2-7; 8 nucleotides agree with TRBD1. There are 15 residues in the CDR3. V dropped 5 bases and J dropped 7; count of bases not matched to a gene: 13. Germline lookup yields CDR1 MGHDK and CDR2 SYGVNS. The CDR3 DNA follows: TGTGCCAGCAGTCGTCAAACAGGGGGTATGCGGGAGCAGTACTTC. Encoded protein: CASSRQTGGMREQYF.

CDR3 residues: CATSDRGQIIQYF. The CDR3 nucleotides read TGTGCCACCAGTGACCGGGGACAAATCATTCAGTACTTC. The chain combines TRBV24-1 with TRBJ2-4; perhaps TRBD1 as D (6 bases). Germline CDR1 KGHDR, CDR2 SFDVKD. With 4 bases removed from V and 9 bases from J, the gap between germline ends came to 12 bases. CDR3 length: 13 amino acids.

The V gene is TRBV15, the J gene TRBJ2-7; 10 bases match TRBD1. The CDR3 consists of 15 residues. With 5 bases clipped from V and 3 bases from J, the junction kept 7 bases outside the gene matches. Germline CDR1 reads LNHNV; CDR2 reads YYDKDF (reference sequence). CDR3 region: CATSSRDRGIYEQYF. The CDR3 nucleotides read TGTGCCACCAGCTCCCGGGACAGGGGTATCTACGAGCAGTACTTC.

The V call is TRBV5-1, the J call TRBJ1-2, with D perhaps matching TRBD1 (5 bases). The germline V and J ends were trimmed by 3 bases and 2 bases, with 8 bases remaining between them. Per germline, CDR1 SGHRS and CDR2 YFSETQ. The CDR3 loop spans 13 amino acids. The CDR3 protein is CASSSPGNYGYTF. The CDR3 DNA reads as TGCGCCAGCAGCTCACCAGGGAACTATGGCTACACCTTC. Variable domain in full (rest from reference TRBV5-1 and TRBJ1-2): KAGVTQTPRYLIKTRGQQVTLSCSPISGHRSVSWYQQTPGQGLQFLFEYFSETQRNKGNFPGRFSGRQFSNSRSEMNVSTLELGDSALYLCASSSPGNYGYTFGSGTRLTVV.

V and J are TRBV7-2 and TRBJ1-3; D uncertain. Per the germline V gene, CDR1 is SGHTA and CDR2 is FQGNSA. V was clipped by 5 bases and J by 4 bases, with 9 bases between them. This CDR3 has 13 residues. In DNA form, the CDR3 reads TGTGCCAGCAGCCCAGAAGGGGGAAACACCATATATTTT. This codes for CASSPEGGNTIYF.

The genes are TRBV3-1 (or the pseudogene TRBV3-2) and TRBJ2-5; 7 bases match TRBD1. V shed 0 bases, J shed 3 bases, and the junction held 4 bases outside the gene matches. This CDR3 is built from 15 residues. The germline V gene encodes CDR1 LGHDT and CDR2 YNNKEL (reference sequence). DNA of the CDR3: TGTGCCAGCAGCCAAGATGTGCAGGGGGAAGAGACCCAGTACTTC. Protein product: CASSQDVQGEETQYF.

The chain carries TRBV6-5 and TRBJ2-3; maybe TRBD1 (6 bases). Germline V lookup: CDR1 MNHEY, CDR2 SVGAGI. The CDR3 has 15 residues. V dropped 5 bases and J dropped 0 bases, with 12 bases sitting between them. Here the CDR3 DNA reads TGTGCCAGCAGTAAACAGGGTGCGAGCACAGATACGCAGTATTTT. It encodes CASSKQGASTDTQYF.

This clone was found once. The chain employs TRBV9 and TRBJ1-6; D may be TRBD1 (5 bases). Germline V gene lookup returns CDR1 SGDLS and CDR2 YYNGEE. CDR3 size: 15 residues. V shed 3 bases and J shed 4 bases, with 11 bases lying between them. CDR3 nucleotides: TGTGCCAGCAGCGAGGAGACAGCTTATAATTCACCCCTCCACTTT. Encoded protein: CASSEETAYNSPLHF. Combining the CDR3 with reference TRBV9 and TRBJ1-6 gives the whole variable domain DSGVTQTPKHLITATGQRVTLRCSPRSGDLSVYWYQQSLDQGLQFLIQYYNGEERAKGNILERFSAQQFPDLHSELNLSSLELGDSALYFCASSEETAYNSPLHFGNGTRLTVT.

The chain is built from TRBV9 and TRBJ2-3, with D uncertain. Germline V lookup: CDR1 SGDLS, CDR2 YYNGEE. V lost 0 bases, J lost 4 bases, and 12 bases lay in between. This CDR3 comprises 15 residues. CDR3 region: CASSVAVSGADTQYF. In DNA, the CDR3 is TGTGCCAGCAGCGTAGCTGTGTCGGGCGCAGATACGCAGTATTTT. Drawing the rest from reference TRBV9 and TRBJ2-3, the complete variable domain is DSGVTQTPKHLITATGQRVTLRCSPRSGDLSVYWYQQSLDQGLQFLIQYYNGEERAKGNILERFSAQQFPDLHSELNLSSLELGDSALYFCASSVAVSGADTQYFGPGTRLTVL.

V and J are TRBV7-9 and TRBJ1-6, with D possibly TRBD1 on 6 matching bases. Trimming took off 4 bases at V and 7 bases at J, with 20 bases between the two ends. The CDR3 covers 17 residues. Germline values: CDR1 SEHNR, CDR2 FQNEAQ (reference sequence). CDR3 in DNA: TGTGCCAGCAGCTCCACCCGGGGGCAGGGACGGAATTCACCCCTCCACTTT. Translating gives CASSSTRGQGRNSPLHF. Supplemented by reference TRBV7-9 and TRBJ1-6, the full variable domain reads DTGVSQNPRHKITKRGQNVTFRCDPISEHNRLYWYRQTLGQGPEFLTYFQNEAQLEKSRLLSDRFSAERPKGSFSTLEIQRTEQGDSAMYLCASSSTRGQGRNSPLHFGNGTRLTVT.

This clone was picked up a small number of times. The V gene is TRBV11-2, the J gene TRBJ1-1; 7 nucleotides line up with TRBD1. From germline, CDR1 is SGHAT and CDR2 FQNNGV. J was trimmed by 1 base and V by 5 bases; bases with no gene match: 7. CDR3 size: 15 residues. Here the CDR3 reads CASSITGASNTEAFF. CDR3 bases: TGTGCCAGCAGCATCACAGGGGCCTCGAACACTGAAGCTTTCTTT.

V is TRBV30 and J is TRBJ2-3; D gene ambiguous. The CDR3 is 12 amino acids. In germline, CDR1 is GTSNPN, CDR2 SVGIG (reference sequence). V dropped 4 bases and J dropped 3 bases, with 8 bases sitting between them. CDR3 coding DNA: TGTGCCTGGACGCGCCATACAGATACGCAGTATTTT. It translates to CAWTRHTDTQYF.

The chain combines TRBV11-2 with TRBJ1-4, with a tentative D call TRBD1 (6 bases). The CDR3 totals 14 residues. V lost 3 bases to trimming and J lost 13 bases, with 18 bases between them. Germline assignment: CDR1 SGHAT and CDR2 FQNNGV. The CDR3 sequence is CASSFGPGQSRLFF. The DNA for the CDR3 is TGTGCCAGCAGCTTCGGACCTGGACAGTCTAGACTGTTTTTT.

The chain joins TRBV3-1 (or the pseudogene TRBV3-2) to TRBJ1-1; 10 bases match TRBD1. The V and J ends lost 5 bases and 7 bases, in that order; junction bases with no gene match: 16. This CDR3 has 17 residues. Per germline, CDR1 LGHDT and CDR2 YNNKEL (reference sequence). CDR3 sequence reads: CASSNYPGQGIGGEAFF. CDR3 in DNA: TGTGCCAGCAGCAACTATCCGGGACAGGGGATCGGGGGTGAAGCTTTCTTT.

The rearrangement uses TRBV11-2 and TRBJ1-3; D ambiguous. CDR3 length: 14 amino acids. CDR1 is SGHAT and CDR2 is FQNNGV in the germline V gene. V lost 3 bases and J 0 bases, leaving 6 bases between the germline ends. Written as DNA, the CDR3 is TGTGCCAGCAGCTTCGGGCTCTCTGGAAACACCATATATTTT. Its protein is CASSFGLSGNTIYF.

The chain combines TRBV4-2 with TRBJ2-1; D uncertain. The CDR3 consists of 14 residues. With 4 bases removed from V and 5 bases from J, the gap between germline ends came to 12 bases. The germline CDR1 and CDR2 sequences are LGHNA and YNFKEQ. Here the CDR3 DNA reads TGTGCCAGCAGCCGCTCGGCACGCCACAATGAGCAGTTCTTC. It yields the protein CASSRSARHNEQFF.

This chain uses TRBV14 with TRBJ1-1; D unclear. The CDR3 runs 14 residues. V lost 6 bases to trimming and J lost 1 base, with 12 bases between them. Germline-derived CDR1 and CDR2 are SGHDN and FVKESK. This chain's CDR3 is CASSKSWGNTEAFF. The CDR3 nucleotides read TGTGCCAGCAGTAAAAGCTGGGGGAACACTGAAGCTTTCTTT.

The chain is built from TRBV2 and TRBJ2-3; the match to TRBD2 covers 7 bases. The CDR3 length is 15 residues. In germline, CDR1 is SNHLY, CDR2 FYNNEI. J gave up 1 base and V 2 bases, and 3 bases lay outside the gene matches. The DNA of the CDR3 is TGTGCCAGCAGTGAACGAGGGAGGGGCACAGATACGCAGTATTTT. As protein: CASSERGRGTDTQYF.

The gene calls are TRBV11-2 and TRBJ1-4, with 7 bases that match TRBD1. V dropped 4 bases and J dropped 1; count of bases not matched to a gene: 9. The CDR3 consists of 17 residues. The germline gives CDR1 SGHAT, CDR2 FQNNGV. The CDR3 is CASSSGRGQRTNEKLFF. Here the CDR3 DNA reads TGTGCCAGCAGCTCAGGCCGGGGACAGAGAACTAATGAAAAACTGTTTTTT.

This clone was seen more than once but under ten times. The CDR3 region has the DNA TGTGCCAGCAGCTTAGATTCGTGGCACTCCTACGAGCAGTACTTC. This gives the protein CASSLDSWHSYEQYF. The rearrangement joins TRBV11-3 to TRBJ2-7; D is unclear. V was cut by 0 bases and J by 0 bases, with 9 bases left in between. This CDR3 is 15 amino acids long. CDR1 is SGHNT and CDR2 is YENEEA in the germline V gene.

The chain links TRBV10-2 to TRBJ1-1; weak D call: TRBD1 (5 bases). The CDR3 length is 14 residues. V was cut by 4 bases and J by 4 bases, with 13 bases left in between. Germline V gene lookup returns CDR1 WSHSY and CDR2 SAAADI. The CDR3 nucleotides are TGCGCCAGCAGTGCCCCAGGGTGGAGCACTGAAGCTTTCTTT. Amino acids: CASSAPGWSTEAFF.

This clone was seen just once. The chain carries TRBV6-5 and TRBJ2-6, with 7 bases that match TRBD1. Germline assignment: CDR1 MNHEY and CDR2 SVGAGI. The CDR3 covers 14 residues. V lost 7 bases and J lost 4; bases outside the gene matches: 4. This CDR3 reads CASKGAAGANVLTF. The CDR3 DNA reads as TGTGCCAGCAAGGGGGCGGCCGGGGCCAACGTCCTGACTTTC.

The table lists this clone with a few counts. The chain is built from TRBV28 and TRBJ1-1; tentative D call: TRBD1 (6 bases). V was trimmed by 7 bases and J by 6 bases, leaving 15 bases between them. This CDR3 contains 13 residues. Germline V gene data show CDR1 as MDHEN and CDR2 as SYDVKM. As DNA, the CDR3 is TGTGCCAGCACCCTAACAGGGAGGGCTGAAGCTTTCTTT. Its translation: CASTLTGRAEAFF. The full variable domain, its missing parts supplied by reference TRBV28 and TRBJ1-1, is DVKVTQSSRYLVKRTGEKVFLECVQDMDHENMFWYRQDPGLGLRLIYFSYDVKMKEKGDIPEGYSVSREKKERFSLILESASTNQTSMYLCASTLTGRAEAFFGQGTRLTVV.